This TCR beta chain emerged from a study of CD8+ T cells in alopecia areata (dated by TCRdb to the late 2010s). General notes on the study: The treated patients took part in an open-label pilot trial in which moderate-to-severe alopecia areata was treated with oral tofacitinib at 5 to 10 mg twice daily. Tofacitinib was given for 6 to 18 months, followed by 6 months of follow-up off drug to assess delayed response and recurrence. RNA came from the PAXgene miRNA kit for fixed scalp, the miRNeasy kit for PBMCs, and the RNeasy kit for mouse skin. Human TCRbeta sequencing covered scalp tissue and sorted CD4+ and CD8+ peripheral blood T cells from patchy and totalis/universalis alopecia areata patients and healthy controls. Disease severity in treated patients was measured with the SALT score, which quantifies the percentage of affected scalp surface area. TCRbeta CDR3 regions were amplified by immunoSEQ multiplex PCR using 35 Vbeta forward and 13 Jbeta reverse primers. Scalp clonality was compared across normal scalp (n=4), patchy alopecia areata scalp (n=8), and alopecia totalis/universalis scalp (n=8). Biopsies were taken from tofacitinib-treated patients at baseline and at 4 and 24 weeks of treatment, and a later scalp biopsy was taken in several of the tofacitinib-treated patients. To study T cell clonal expansion in alopecia areata, the researchers applied high-throughput TCRbeta sequencing to both the C3H/HeJ mouse model and human patients.

Receptors were amplified or captured by the immunoSEQ multiplex PCR assay. RNA was extracted from all samples and reverse transcribed into cDNA as template for TCR sequencing. SuperScript III was used to make first-strand cDNA, primed with a 2:1 mix of oligo-dT and random hexamers. A synthetic immune receptor repertoire was used to measure amplification bias, and any remaining bias was corrected computationally. The paper's data handling went like this. Raw reads were preprocessed to remove errors, and CDR3 was defined by IMGT conventions from the conserved cysteine to phenylalanine. Clonality was computed by normalizing Shannon entropy by log2 of the number of productive unique TCRs and subtracting the result from 1. Scalp TCRbeta sequences were cross-referenced with sorted blood CD4 and CD8 repertoires so that the CD4 or CD8 identity of scalp clones could be inferred. TCRdb carries this immuneACCESS record with in-frame sequences only. Its versions omit some clonotypes, under half of them owing to an unresolved V gene in the studies checked, with the rest unexplained. Clone size and V and J calls were adopted from that table, with D and trimming inferred from the DNA. The sample table records fewer than 150,000 clones; about three fifths of these occur just once. Jointly, the top ten make up under 35% of the sample.

The research as a whole found: During tofacitinib treatment, many expanded lesional clones stuck around in both scalp and blood, and this persistence may partly explain why relapse happens after treatment is stopped. Higher clonality and more expanded CD8+ clones were observed in lesional scalp than in normal scalp, particularly in alopecia totalis/universalis, a finding suggestive of antigenic drive. Scalp clonality and the number of expanded CD8+ clones among the top 100 scalp clones were significantly decreased by tofacitinib. TCR sequences shared between patients were less clear than in mice, possibly partly because of HLA diversity in the patient population. Unlike mouse skin, which is dominated by gammadelta T cells, normal human skin has resident alphabeta T cells that are also sequenced, and this complicates analysis of the scalp TCR repertoire. Because the treated cohort was small and included a single nonresponder, larger studies are needed to assess links between baseline CD8+ expansion and response.

The cysteine opens and the phenylalanine closes a CDR3 of 14 amino acids. Solely the CDR3 DNA is kept, with 42 bases framed from the first base. Clipping removes 4 bases from V and 6 bases from J, with 4 as the unmatched junction base count. In the germline V gene, CDR1 corresponds to SQVTM and CDR2 to ANQGSEA. The label giving this sample's time point can be read as: about 4 weeks on oral tofacitinib. The treatment or condition label here, explained by the study, means: oral pan-JAK inhibitor, 5-10 mg twice daily. Lesional scalp punch biopsies and peripheral blood were obtained from alopecia areata patients. PBMCs were isolated by density centrifugation and stained for CD3, CD4 and CD8, after which CD4+ and CD8+ T cells were sorted on a FACSAria. A remark on this clone: This receptor's antigen is unknown. Base qualities are not at hand, and no much larger clone is one base apart.

The sequence derives from a human donor with alopecia areata. The sample in question was CD8+ T cells sorted from blood, obtained at week 4, from a patient treated with tofacitinib. Here the chain combines TRBV29-1 and TRBJ2-2; TRBD1 aligns with 11 central bases. CDR3 protein: CSVVGTGGSGELFF. The DNA reads as follows: TGCAGCGTTGTTGGGACAGGGGGATCCGGGGAGCTGTTTTTT.